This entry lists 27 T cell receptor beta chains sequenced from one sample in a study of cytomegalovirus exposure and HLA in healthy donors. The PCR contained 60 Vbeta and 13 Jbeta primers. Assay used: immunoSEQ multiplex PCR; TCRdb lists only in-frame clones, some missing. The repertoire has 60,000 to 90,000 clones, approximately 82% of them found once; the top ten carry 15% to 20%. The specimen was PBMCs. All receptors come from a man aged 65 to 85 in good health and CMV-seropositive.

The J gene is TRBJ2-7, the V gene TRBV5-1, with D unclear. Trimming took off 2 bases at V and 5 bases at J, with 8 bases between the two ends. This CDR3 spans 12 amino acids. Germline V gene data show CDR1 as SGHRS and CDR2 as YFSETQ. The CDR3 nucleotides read TGCGCCAGCAGCTTCAACAATAACGAGCAGTACTTC. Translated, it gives CASSFNNNEQYF.

The chain's CDR3 is CASSTPETGGYGYTF. DNA of the CDR3: TGTGCCAGCAGCACCCCTGAGACAGGGGGATATGGCTACACCTTC. The genes are TRBV9 and TRBJ1-2, with 9 bases lining up with TRBD1. Looked up from germline, CDR1 is SGDLS and CDR2 is YYNGEE. Unmatched junction bases numbered 9, after V lost 4 bases and J lost 5 bases. This CDR3 is built from 15 residues.

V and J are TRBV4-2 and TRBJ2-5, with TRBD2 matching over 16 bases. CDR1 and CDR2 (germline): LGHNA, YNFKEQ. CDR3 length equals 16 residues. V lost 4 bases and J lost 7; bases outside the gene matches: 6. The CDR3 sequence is CASSLGTSGGAGTQYF. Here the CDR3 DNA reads TGTGCCAGCAGCCTTGGGACTAGCGGGGGGGCCGGGACCCAGTACTTC.

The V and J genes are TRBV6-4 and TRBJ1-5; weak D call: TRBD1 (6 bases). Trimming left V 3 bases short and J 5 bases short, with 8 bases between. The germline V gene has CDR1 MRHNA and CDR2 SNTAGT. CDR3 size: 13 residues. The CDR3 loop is CASSEHRDQPQHF. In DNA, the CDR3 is TGTGCCAGCAGTGAGCACAGGGATCAGCCCCAGCATTTT.

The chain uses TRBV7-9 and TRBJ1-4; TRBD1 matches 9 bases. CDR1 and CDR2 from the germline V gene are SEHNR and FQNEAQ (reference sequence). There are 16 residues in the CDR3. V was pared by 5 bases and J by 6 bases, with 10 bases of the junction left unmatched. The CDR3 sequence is CASSPGQGGSDEKLFF. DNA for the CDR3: TGTGCCAGCAGCCCGGGACAGGGAGGATCGGATGAAAAACTGTTTTTT.

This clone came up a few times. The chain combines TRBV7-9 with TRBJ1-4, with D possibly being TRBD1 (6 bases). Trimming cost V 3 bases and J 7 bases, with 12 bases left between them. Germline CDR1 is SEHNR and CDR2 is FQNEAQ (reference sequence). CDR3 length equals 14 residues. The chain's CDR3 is CASSLLQGSEKLFF. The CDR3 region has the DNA TGTGCCAGCAGCTTGTTACAGGGTAGTGAAAAACTGTTTTTT.

The CDR3 loop is CASSRRGGTEAFF. CDR3 in DNA: TGTGCCAGCAGCCGCCGAGGGGGCACGGAAGCTTTCTTT. The genes are TRBV11-2 and TRBJ1-1; TRBD1 agrees at 7 bases. The CDR3 is 13 residues long. In germline, CDR1 is SGHAT, CDR2 FQNNGV. V lost 5 bases to trimming and J lost 8 bases; unmatched junction nucleotides: 8.

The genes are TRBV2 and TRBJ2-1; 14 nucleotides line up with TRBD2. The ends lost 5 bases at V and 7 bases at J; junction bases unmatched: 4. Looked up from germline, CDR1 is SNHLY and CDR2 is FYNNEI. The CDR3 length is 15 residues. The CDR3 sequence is CASSTGTSGSNEQFF. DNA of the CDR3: TGTGCCAGCAGTACCGGGACTAGCGGGAGTAATGAGCAGTTCTTC.

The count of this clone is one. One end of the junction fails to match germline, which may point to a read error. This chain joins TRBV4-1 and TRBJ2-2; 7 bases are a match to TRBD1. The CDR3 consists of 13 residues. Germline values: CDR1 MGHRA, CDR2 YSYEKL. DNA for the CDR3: TGCGCCAGCAGCCAAGAGGGCGCAGGGGGGCTGTTTTTT. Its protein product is CASSQEGAGGLFF.

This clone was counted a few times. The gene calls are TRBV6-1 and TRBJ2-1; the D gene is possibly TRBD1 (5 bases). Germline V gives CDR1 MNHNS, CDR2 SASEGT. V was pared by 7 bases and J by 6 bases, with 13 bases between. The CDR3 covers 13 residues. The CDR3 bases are TGTGCCAGCAAGATGGCAGGGTCCAATGAGCAGTTCTTC. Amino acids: CASKMAGSNEQFF.

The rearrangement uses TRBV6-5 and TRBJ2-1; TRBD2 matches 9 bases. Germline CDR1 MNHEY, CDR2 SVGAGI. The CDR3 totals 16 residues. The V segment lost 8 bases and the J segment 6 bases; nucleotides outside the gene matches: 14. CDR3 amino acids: CASGSEAGGPFNEQFF. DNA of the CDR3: TGTGCCAGCGGTTCCGAGGCGGGAGGGCCCTTCAATGAGCAGTTCTTC.

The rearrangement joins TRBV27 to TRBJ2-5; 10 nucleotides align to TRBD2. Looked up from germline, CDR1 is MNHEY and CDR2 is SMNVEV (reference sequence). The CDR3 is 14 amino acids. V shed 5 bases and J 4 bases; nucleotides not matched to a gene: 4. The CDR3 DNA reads TGTGCCAGCAGTAGCGGGGGGGCGGTAGAGACCCAGTACTTC. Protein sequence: CASSSGGAVETQYF.

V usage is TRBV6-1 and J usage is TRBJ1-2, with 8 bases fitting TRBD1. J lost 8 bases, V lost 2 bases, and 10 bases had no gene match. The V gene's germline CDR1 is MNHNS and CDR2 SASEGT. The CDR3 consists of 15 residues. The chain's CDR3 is CASSENPSTGVGYTF. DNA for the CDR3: TGTGCCAGCAGTGAAAACCCCTCGACAGGGGTCGGCTACACCTTC.

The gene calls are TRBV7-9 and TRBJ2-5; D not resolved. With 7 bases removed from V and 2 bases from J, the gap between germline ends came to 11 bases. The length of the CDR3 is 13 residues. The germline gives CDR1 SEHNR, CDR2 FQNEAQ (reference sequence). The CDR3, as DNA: TGTGCCAGCAAGAGTTCAGGTCAAGAGACCCAGTACTTC. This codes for CASKSSGQETQYF. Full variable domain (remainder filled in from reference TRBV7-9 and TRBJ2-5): DTGVSQNPRHKITKRGQNVTFRCDPISEHNRLYWYRQTLGQGPEFLTYFQNEAQLEKSRLLSDRFSAERPKGSFSTLEIQRTEQGDSAMYLCASKSSGQETQYFGPGTRLLVL.

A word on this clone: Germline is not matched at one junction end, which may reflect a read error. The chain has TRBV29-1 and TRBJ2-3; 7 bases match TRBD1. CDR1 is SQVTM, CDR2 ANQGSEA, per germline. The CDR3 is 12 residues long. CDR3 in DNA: TGCAGCCTTGACAGGGGCACAGATACGCAGTATTTT. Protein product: CSLDRGTDTQYF.

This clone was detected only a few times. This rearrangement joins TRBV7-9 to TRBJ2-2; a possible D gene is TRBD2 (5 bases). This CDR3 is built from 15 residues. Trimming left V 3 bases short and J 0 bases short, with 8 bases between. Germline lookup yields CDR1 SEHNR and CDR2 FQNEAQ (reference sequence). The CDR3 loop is CASSFSGSNTGELFF. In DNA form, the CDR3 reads TGTGCCAGCAGCTTTTCGGGATCGAACACCGGGGAGCTGTTTTTT.

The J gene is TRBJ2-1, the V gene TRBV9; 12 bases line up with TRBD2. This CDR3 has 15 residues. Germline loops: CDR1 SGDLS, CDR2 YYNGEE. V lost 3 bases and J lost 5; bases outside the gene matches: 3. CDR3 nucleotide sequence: TGTGCCAGCAGCGGCCGGACTAGCGGGAACAATGAGCAGTTCTTC. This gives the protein CASSGRTSGNNEQFF.

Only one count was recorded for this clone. CDR3 amino acids: CATVIGRISGANVLTF. For the CDR3, the DNA is TGCGCCACCGTTATTGGGCGTATCTCTGGGGCCAACGTCCTGACTTTC. The chain links TRBV23-1 to TRBJ2-6; D call uncertain. TRBV23-1 is designated an ORF whose function remains uncertain. The V end was cut by 10 bases, the J end by 0 bases, with 16 bases between. The CDR3 loop spans 16 amino acids.

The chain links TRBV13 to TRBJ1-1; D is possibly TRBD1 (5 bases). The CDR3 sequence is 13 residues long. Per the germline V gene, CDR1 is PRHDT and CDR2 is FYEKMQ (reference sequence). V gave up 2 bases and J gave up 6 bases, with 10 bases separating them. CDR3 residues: CASSLQGGAEAFF. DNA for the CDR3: TGTGCCAGCAGCTTACAGGGAGGAGCTGAAGCTTTCTTT.

The CDR3 nucleotides are TGTGCCAGCAGCTTCGGCGTGGCGGGGGCAGGTCAGCCCCAGCATTTT. It encodes CASSFGVAGAGQPQHF. The rearrangement uses TRBV7-2 and TRBJ1-5; D may be TRBD1 (6 bases). Trimming left V 3 bases short and J 6 bases short, with 18 bases between. Germline V gives CDR1 SGHTA, CDR2 FQGNSA. The CDR3 totals 16 residues.

The CDR3 loop is CASSPTSSSGGKETQYF. The CDR3 DNA reads TGTGCCAGCTCACCTACCTCCAGTAGCGGGGGGAAAGAGACCCAGTACTTC. The chain is built from TRBV18 and TRBJ2-5; 10 nucleotides align to TRBD2. V gave up 3 bases and J gave up 3 bases; unmatched junction bases: 10. This CDR3 contains 17 residues. Germline V lookup: CDR1 KGHSH, CDR2 LQKENI.

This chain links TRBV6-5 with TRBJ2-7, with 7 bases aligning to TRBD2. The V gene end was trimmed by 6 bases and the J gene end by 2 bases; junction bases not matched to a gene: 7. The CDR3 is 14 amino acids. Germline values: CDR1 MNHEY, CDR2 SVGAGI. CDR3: CASSPLSGAYEQYF. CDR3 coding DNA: TGTGCCAGCAGCCCTCTGAGCGGGGCCTACGAGCAGTACTTC.

This CDR3 reads CASSEASGTGVETQYF. DNA for the CDR3: TGTGCCAGCAGTGAAGCGAGCGGGACAGGGGTGGAGACCCAGTACTTC. The rearrangement joins TRBV6-1 to TRBJ2-5, with 10 bases that match TRBD1. Germline-derived CDR1 and CDR2 are MNHNS and SASEGT. Unmatched junction bases numbered 6, after V lost 0 bases and J lost 5 bases. The CDR3 is made up of 16 amino acids.

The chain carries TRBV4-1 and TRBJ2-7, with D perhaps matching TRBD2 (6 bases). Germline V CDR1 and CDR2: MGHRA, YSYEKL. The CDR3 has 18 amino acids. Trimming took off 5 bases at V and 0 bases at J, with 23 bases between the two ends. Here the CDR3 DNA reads TGCGCCAGCAGCGGAGGGGCAGGCGGACTACCTAGCTCCTACGAGCAGTACTTC. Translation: CASSGGAGGLPSSYEQYF.

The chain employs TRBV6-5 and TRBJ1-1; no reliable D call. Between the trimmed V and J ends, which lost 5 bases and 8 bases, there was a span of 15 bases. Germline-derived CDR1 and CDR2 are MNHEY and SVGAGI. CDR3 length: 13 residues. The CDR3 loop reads CASSPPQSVEAFF. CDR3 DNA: TGTGCCAGCAGTCCCCCCCAGTCCGTAGAAGCTTTCTTT.

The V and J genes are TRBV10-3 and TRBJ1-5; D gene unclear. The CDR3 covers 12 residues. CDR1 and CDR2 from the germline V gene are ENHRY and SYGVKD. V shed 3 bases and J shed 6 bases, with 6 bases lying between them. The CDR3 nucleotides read TGTGCCATCAGTGATGAGAGTCAGCCCCAGCATTTT. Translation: CAISDESQPQHF.

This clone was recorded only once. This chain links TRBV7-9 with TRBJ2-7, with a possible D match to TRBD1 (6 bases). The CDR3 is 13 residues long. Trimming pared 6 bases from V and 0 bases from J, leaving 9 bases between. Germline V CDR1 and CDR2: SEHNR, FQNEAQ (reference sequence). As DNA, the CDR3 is TGTGCCAGCAGGGGGGCTTACTCCTACGAGCAGTACTTC. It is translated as CASRGAYSYEQYF.